This TCR beta chain was captured in a study of T cells after yellow fever vaccination. Study-wide findings and caveats: Only a small proportion of the clonotypes turned up in both the CD4 and the CD8 compartments, likely arising from convergent recombination. Post-booster repertoires contained most primary-vaccination clones again (roughly 96% CD4, over 70% CD8).

Researchers made TCR cDNA using 5'RACE template switching, and this step added a universal primer site and UMIs. TCRdb re-analysed the 5' RACE reads in MiXCR, keeping a single row per CDR3 protein. This sample has hundreds of thousands of distinct CDR3 sequences, with approximately 13% found just once. With respect to this clonotype: No antigen is known for it.

The sequence came from a man younger than 40 who received the YFV17D yellow fever vaccine. The sample consisted of PBMCs, taken on the day of the yellow fever booster vaccination.

For the CDR3, the DNA is TGCAGTGCTAGAGTTACAACCAACTCCTACAATGAGCAGTTCTTC. Translating it yields CSARVTTNSYNEQFF. The rearrangement links TRBV20-1 to TRBJ2-1, with unresolved D. The CDR3 extends over 15 amino acids. The germline V gene has CDR1 DFQATT and CDR2 SNEGSKA (reference sequence). Trimming shortened V by 1 base and J by 0 bases, and 10 bases separated the two germline ends.